What follows are 24 T cell receptor beta chains derived from one specimen sequenced in a study of T-cell memory formation after mild COVID-19. TCRdb ran MiXCR on the 5' RACE reads and lists one entry per CDR3 protein. The sample holds around 420,000 distinct CDR3 sequences, around 24% seen once. Sequencing input: PBMCs or a T cell subset sorted from them (not recorded which). Receptors were obtained from an adult woman who had mild COVID-19 (a few samples of this study predate the infection). Cell type and time point are not known.

The chain joins TRBV9 to TRBJ2-7, with 10 nucleotides matching TRBD2. Germline-derived CDR1 and CDR2 are SGDLS and YYNGEE. The CDR3 runs 15 residues. V dropped 0 bases and J dropped 4; count of bases not matched to a gene: 4. The DNA of the CDR3 is TGTGCCAGCAGCGTAGATGGGACTAGCGAATACGAGCAGTACTTC. Translating it yields CASSVDGTSEYEQYF.

The V gene is TRBV19, the J gene TRBJ1-1; D is ambiguous. Trimming cost V 6 bases and J 0 bases, with 17 bases left between them. The CDR3 sequence is 16 residues long. CDR1 and CDR2 (germline): LNHDA, SQIVND (reference sequence). The CDR3: CASSSISTGMNTEAFF. The CDR3 bases are TGTGCCAGTAGCAGCATTTCGACGGGGATGAACACTGAAGCTTTCTTT.

The CDR3 coding sequence is TGCAGTGCAAGGGACACTCCGGGGGGCACAGATACGCAGTATTTT. This encodes CSARDTPGGTDTQYF. The genes are TRBV20-1 and TRBJ2-3; D possibly uses TRBD1 or TRBD2 (6 bases each). Trimming shortened V by 6 bases and J by 1 base, and 17 bases separated the two germline ends. The CDR3 has 15 residues. The germline V gene encodes CDR1 DFQATT and CDR2 SNEGSKA (reference sequence).

V and J are TRBV4-3 and TRBJ2-7; TRBD1 matches at 8 bases. The CDR3 extends over 16 amino acids. J gave up 5 bases and V 0 bases, and 9 bases lay outside the gene matches. Germline V gene sequence: CDR1 LGHNA, CDR2 YSLEER. CDR3 coding DNA: TGCGCCAGCAGCCAAGATAGGCCAGGGGGCGGCAACGAGCAGTACTTC. It yields the protein CASSQDRPGGGNEQYF.

The chain links TRBV29-1 to TRBJ2-7, with D possibly being TRBD2 (5 bases). The CDR3 extends over 15 amino acids. CDR1 and CDR2 from the germline V gene are SQVTM and ANQGSEA. V lost 5 bases and J 0 bases, leaving 17 bases between the germline ends. CDR3 nucleotide sequence: TGCAGCGTTCGCCCCCGGAGGTCATCCTCCTACGAGCAGTACTTC. It specifies CSVRPRRSSSYEQYF.

A few counts support this clonotype. V is TRBV4-3 and J is TRBJ2-2; D may be TRBD2 (5 bases). This CDR3 region has 15 residues. The V and J ends lost 0 bases and 7 bases respectively, with 12 bases between them. Germline CDR1 reads LGHNA; CDR2 reads YSLEER. CDR3 coding DNA: TGCGCCAGCAGCCAAGATTCGCGGGTGGGCGGGGAGCTGTTTTTT. As protein: CASSQDSRVGGELFF.

CDR3 nucleotides: TGTGCCAGCAGTCAAACCTACTCCTATAATTCACCCCTCCACTTT. Translating gives CASSQTYSYNSPLHF. J is TRBJ1-6 and V is TRBV6-2 or TRBV6-3, with no clear D. Germline-derived CDR1 and CDR2 are MNHEY and SVGEGT. The CDR3 contains 15 residues. Trimming took 5 bases from V and 0 from J, leaving 8 bases between them.

The chain combines TRBV19 with TRBJ2-3; 9 nucleotides agree with TRBD1. J was trimmed by 1 base and V by 4 bases; bases with no gene match: 6. Germline-derived CDR1 and CDR2 are LNHDA and SQIVND (reference sequence). This CDR3 has 16 residues. CDR3: CASSTRDRAGTDTQYF. Here the CDR3 DNA reads TGTGCCAGTAGTACTAGGGACAGGGCGGGCACAGATACGCAGTATTTT.

This clonotype was recorded once. The rearrangement joins TRBV5-1 to TRBJ1-2; tentative D call: TRBD1 (5 bases). Trimming cost V 0 bases and J 5 bases, with 11 bases left between them. The V gene's germline CDR1 is SGHRS and CDR2 YFSETQ. This CDR3 has 14 residues. The CDR3 protein is CASSLEAGLYGYTF. In DNA form, the CDR3 reads TGCGCCAGCAGCTTGGAGGCAGGGCTTTATGGCTACACCTTC.

The table lists this clonotype with a few counts. This chain connects TRBV7-3 to TRBJ2-3; D unclear. The CDR3 length is 12 residues. Trimming took 5 bases from V and 6 from J, leaving 9 bases between them. Germline V CDR1 and CDR2: SGHTA, FQGTGA. The CDR3 protein is CASSHYRDTQYF. CDR3 bases: TGTGCCAGCAGCCATTACCGGGATACGCAGTATTTT.

This clonotype was detected only a few times. The rearrangement uses TRBV7-3 and TRBJ1-1; maybe TRBD1 (6 bases). The germline V gene encodes CDR1 SGHTA and CDR2 FQGTGA. V was clipped by 1 base and J by 5 bases, with 14 bases between them. The CDR3 totals 15 residues. For the CDR3, the DNA is TGTGCCAGCAGCTTAATCCCCACAGGGATGACTGAAGCTTTCTTT. Its protein is CASSLIPTGMTEAFF.

CDR3 region: CASRPLGAGEKEQYF. In DNA, the CDR3 is TGTGCCAGCAGACCATTAGGAGCGGGAGAAAAAGAGCAGTACTTC. The chain carries TRBV7-6 and TRBJ2-7; 8 positions match TRBD2. Unmatched junction bases numbered 14, after V lost 6 bases and J lost 7 bases. Germline assignment: CDR1 SGHVS and CDR2 FNYEAQ. CDR3 length: 15 residues.

The chain is built from TRBV3-1 and TRBJ2-1; tentatively, D is TRBD1 or TRBD2 (6 bases each). Germline CDR1 reads LGHDT; CDR2 reads YNNKEL (reference sequence). The V and J ends lost 4 bases and 13 bases respectively, with 23 bases between them. This CDR3 has 15 residues. The CDR3 DNA reads as TGTGCCAGCAGCCTGGAGGGGGGCCCAACAATGAGCCAGTTCTTC. This codes for CASSLEGGPTMSQFF.

The chain joins TRBV4-3 to TRBJ1-2; possibly TRBD1 for D (5 bases). V was clipped by 0 bases and J by 0 bases, with 11 bases between them. CDR3 length: 16 residues. Germline CDR1 and CDR2: LGHNA and YSLEER. CDR3 residues: CASSQDVTDANYGYTF. CDR3 coding DNA: TGCGCCAGCAGCCAAGATGTGACAGACGCTAACTATGGCTACACCTTC.

Ten or more counts support this clonotype. The chain employs TRBV27 and TRBJ2-7, with TRBD1 as a possible D gene (5 bases). CDR3 length equals 14 residues. Germline V gene lookup returns CDR1 MNHEY and CDR2 SMNVEV (reference sequence). V lost 2 bases, J lost 2 bases, and 10 bases lay in between. This chain's CDR3 is CASSLKGFAYEQYF. The CDR3 nucleotides read TGTGCCAGCAGTTTAAAGGGGTTTGCCTACGAGCAGTACTTC.

The gene calls are TRBV12-3 or TRBV12-4 and TRBJ2-7; D gene uncertain. Trimming took 7 bases from V and 5 from J, leaving 12 bases between them. CDR3 length: 12 residues. As DNA, the CDR3 is TGTGCCAGCACCGCGATCTTAAACGAGCAGTACTTC. Protein: CASTAILNEQYF.

A note on this clonotype: A junction end diverges from the germline sequence, so it may reflect a read error. This rearrangement joins TRBV11-1 to TRBJ2-7; 9 bases are a match to TRBD1. This CDR3 comprises 14 residues. CDR1 is SGHAT, CDR2 FQDESV, per germline (reference sequence). The CDR3 DNA reads TGTGTCAGCCGACCGGGACAGGGACCCTACGAGCAGTACTTC. Amino acids: CVSRPGQGPYEQYF.

This chain uses TRBV6-5 with TRBJ2-6; the match to TRBD1 covers 12 bases. Trimming at V came to 2 bases and at J to 2 bases, leaving 1 base not matched to a gene. Per germline, CDR1 MNHEY and CDR2 SVGAGI. This CDR3 has 17 amino acids. In DNA form, the CDR3 reads TGTGCCAGCAGTTACGGGACAGGGGGCACTGGGGCCAACGTCCTGACTTTC. Encoded protein: CASSYGTGGTGANVLTF.

This clonotype was picked up a small number of times. This chain connects TRBV11-2 to TRBJ1-2; D is perhaps TRBD1 (6 bases). V was shortened by 2 bases and J by 8 bases, with 15 bases between the two germline ends. Germline V gene lookup returns CDR1 SGHAT and CDR2 FQNNGV. This CDR3 has 14 residues. The CDR3 sequence: CASSLFAGGEGYTF. DNA of the CDR3: TGTGCCAGCAGCTTATTCGCGGGGGGCGAGGGCTACACCTTC.

The V call is TRBV12-3 or TRBV12-4, the J call TRBJ2-7; TRBD2 might be the D (6 bases). Trimming stripped 6 bases from V and 0 bases from J, with 12 bases between. The CDR3 extends over 14 amino acids. For the CDR3, the DNA is TGTGCCAGCAGCCGCGGGACGAGCTCCTACGAGCAGTACTTC. Protein product: CASSRGTSSYEQYF.

The chain uses TRBV5-1 and TRBJ2-7, with D perhaps assigned TRBD1 or TRBD2 (5 bases each). Germline V CDR1 and CDR2: SGHRS, YFSETQ. The CDR3 is 14 amino acids. V lost 4 bases to trimming and J lost 0 bases, with 11 bases between them. The CDR3 sequence is CASSTGRISYEQYF. The CDR3 DNA reads as TGCGCCAGCAGCACGGGACGGATCTCCTACGAGCAGTACTTC.

The chain combines TRBV6-5 with TRBJ2-5, with 10 bases fitting TRBD2. Germline V gene sequence: CDR1 MNHEY, CDR2 SVGAGI. The CDR3 runs to 14 residues. V lost 4 bases and J lost 12; bases outside the gene matches: 11. The CDR3 reads CASSFQTSGAREYF. CDR3 bases: TGTGCCAGCAGTTTCCAAACTAGCGGGGCTAGGGAGTACTTC.

This clonotype was seen only once. The chain carries TRBV3-1 and TRBJ1-6, with a possible D match to TRBD1 (6 bases). There are 18 residues in the CDR3. CDR1 is LGHDT, CDR2 YNNKEL, per germline (reference sequence). V dropped 1 base and J dropped 7 bases, with 20 bases sitting between them. In DNA form, the CDR3 reads TGTGCCAGCAGCCAAGGCAGGACGTGGGGGCCGTGGAATTCACCCCTCCACTTT. Protein: CASSQGRTWGPWNSPLHF.

J is TRBJ2-7 and V is TRBV12-3 or TRBV12-4; D remains unclear. The CDR3 extends over 16 amino acids. V was shortened by 7 bases and J by 1 base, with 20 bases between the two germline ends. The CDR3 loop reads CASTKASVGDSYEQYF. Here the CDR3 DNA reads TGTGCCAGCACCAAGGCCAGTGTTGGGGATTCCTACGAGCAGTACTTC.